One sample yielded the 8 T cell receptor beta chains listed below, sequenced in a study of T cell repertoires in cytomegalovirus infection. TCRdb reprocessed the reads via MiXCR and lists one record per CDR3 protein. The sample includes over 450,000 distinct CDR3 sequences, about 11% seen only once; the top ten take 10%. Sequencing used PBMCs. The receptor source for this set is a human donor in good health (CMV status not recorded). Some clones in this sample may be carry-over from other donors' samples.

This clonotype came up many times. The chain carries TRBV6-2 or TRBV6-3 and TRBJ1-2; D gene ambiguous. CDR3 size: 14 residues. The germline gives CDR1 MNHEY, CDR2 SVGEGT. V shed 0 bases and J shed 0 bases, with 5 bases lying between them. The CDR3 region is CASSYSRSNYGYTF. CDR3 DNA sequence: TGTGCCAGCAGTTACTCGAGATCTAACTATGGCTACACCTTC.

This clonotype occurred many times. The chain links TRBV7-9 to TRBJ2-1, with 10 nucleotides matching TRBD1. Germline lookup yields CDR1 SEHNR and CDR2 FQNEAQ (reference sequence). The CDR3 is made up of 20 amino acids. After removal of 4 bases from V and 0 bases from J, the junction contained 15 bases not matched to a gene. The CDR3 here is CASSSGTGEYIRNSYNEQFF. In nucleotides, the CDR3 is TGTGCCAGCAGCTCAGGGACAGGGGAATATATTAGAAACTCCTACAATGAGCAGTTCTTC.

This clonotype was observed many times. This rearrangement joins TRBV25-1 to TRBJ2-3; a weak D match, TRBD2 (6 bases). The germline gives CDR1 MGHDK, CDR2 SYGVNS. The CDR3 loop spans 14 amino acids. With 6 bases removed from V and 0 bases from J, the gap between germline ends came to 10 bases. The CDR3, as DNA: TGTGCCAGCAGATCCGGGACTAGCACAGATACGCAGTATTTT. Protein sequence: CASRSGTSTDTQYF.

This clonotype was recorded many times. The J gene is TRBJ2-7, the V gene TRBV19; D is unresolved. CDR1 is LNHDA and CDR2 is SQIVND in the germline V gene (reference sequence). This CDR3 has 15 amino acids. Trimming shortened V by 0 bases and J by 3 bases, and 12 bases separated the two germline ends. CDR3 sequence reads: CASSIEFGPVYEQYF. The DNA for the CDR3 is TGTGCCAGTAGTATAGAGTTTGGCCCGGTCTACGAGCAGTACTTC.

Only a few counts were recorded for this clonotype. The genes are TRBV27 and TRBJ1-6; 7 bases line up with TRBD1. The CDR3 length is 17 residues. Per the germline V gene, CDR1 is MNHEY and CDR2 is SMNVEV (reference sequence). The J segment lost 8 bases and the V segment lost 2 bases, leaving 12 bases of the junction unmatched. The DNA for the CDR3 is TGTGCCAGCAGTTTAACCACGCACAGGGGTTTTGATTCACCCCTCCACTTT. It codes for CASSLTTHRGFDSPLHF.

There are many counts of this clonotype. V gene TRBV6-6 combines with J gene TRBJ2-3; 8 bases align to TRBD1. Trimming removed 5 bases from V and 6 bases from J; junction bases left unmatched: 7. The CDR3 is 14 residues long. CDR1 and CDR2 (germline): MNHNY, SVGAGI (reference sequence). The CDR3 sequence is CASSQDRAADTQYF. The CDR3 DNA is TGTGCCAGCAGTCAGGACAGGGCGGCGGATACGCAGTATTTT.

This chain connects TRBV5-4 to TRBJ2-5, with 13 bases lining up with TRBD2. From germline, CDR1 is SGHNT and CDR2 YYREEE (reference sequence). CDR3 length: 16 residues. V lost 3 bases and J lost 5; bases outside the gene matches: 7. Here the CDR3 reads CASSSSTSGRWETQYF. The CDR3 nucleotides are TGTGCCAGCAGCTCTTCGACTAGCGGGAGGTGGGAGACCCAGTACTTC.

Many counts were recorded for this clonotype. This rearrangement joins TRBV12-3 or TRBV12-4 to TRBJ1-4; D is undetermined. The CDR3 is 17 residues long. The V end lost 1 base, the J end lost 0 bases, and 12 bases lay between the germline ends. CDR3 in amino acids: CASSLGARRSTNEKLFF. The DNA of the CDR3 is TGTGCCAGCAGTTTAGGGGCCAGGAGATCAACTAATGAAAAACTGTTTTTT.